These T cell receptor beta chains were read from a single sample in a study of cytomegalovirus exposure and HLA in healthy donors. TCRdb's table, derived via immunoSEQ multiplex PCR, lists solely in-frame clones and lacks some. The profile shows fewer than 300,000 clones, about 80% of them singletons. Sequences were obtained from PBMCs. Every receptor here comes from a girl aged 2 to 10 in good health and CMV-seronegative. The CDR3 runs from the conserved cysteine through the conserved F or W. A D gene is named only where the DNA matches it firmly. The size entry is marked missing in some rows and otherwise reads once, few, many or a size class.

D: .; J: TRBJ1-5; size: .; V: TRBV12-2; CDR3: CASRLLQSPRDFHPNQPQHF; DNA: TGTGCAAGTCGCTTATTGCAGTCCCCCAGGGATTTCCACCCAAATCAGCCCCAGCATTTT
D: TRBD1; J: TRBJ2-1; size: .; V: TRBV14; CDR3: CASSPRGLGPNNEQFF; DNA: TGTGCCAGCAGCCCCAGGGGGCTAGGCCCAAACAATGAGCAGTTCTTC
D: .; J: TRBJ1-2; size: .; V: TRBV28; CDR3: CASSLPGRYGYTF; DNA: TGTGCCAGCAGTTTACCAGGGCGATATGGCTACACCTTC
D: .; J: TRBJ1-1; size: few; V: TRBV5-8; CDR3: CASNPGGMGNEAFF; DNA: TGTGCCAGCAACCCGGGGGGGATGGGTAATGAAGCTTTCTTT
D: TRBD2; J: TRBJ2-1; size: .; V: TRBV5-1; CDR3: CASSLAGTSRGNEQFF; DNA: TGCGCCAGCAGCTTGGCAGGGACTAGCCGGGGGAATGAGCAGTTCTTC
D: .; J: TRBJ1-2; size: few; V: TRBV28; CDR3: CASSGQQFFYGYTF; DNA: TGTGCCAGCAGTGGTCAACAGTTCTTCTATGGCTACACCTTC
D: .; J: TRBJ2-7; size: .; V: TRBV11-2; CDR3: CASSQEGTGRFRGYEQYF; DNA: TGTGCCAGCAGCCAAGAGGGCACGGGACGATTTAGGGGGTACGAGCAGTACTTC
D: TRBD2; J: TRBJ2-7; size: once; V: TRBV7-9; CDR3: CASSLAGTSAYYEQYF; DNA: TGTGCCAGCAGCTTAGCAGGGACTAGCGCGTATTACGAGCAGTACTTC
D: TRBD1; J: TRBJ1-3; size: .; V: TRBV19; CDR3: CASRTGTSGNTIYF; DNA: TGTGCCAGTAGGACAGGGACCTCTGGAAACACCATATATTTT
D: .; J: TRBJ1-6; size: once; V: TRBV28; CDR3: CASSPQAYSPLHF; DNA: TGTGCCAGCAGTCCTCAGGCCTATTCACCCCTCCACTTT
D: .; J: TRBJ2-1; size: .; V: TRBV29-1; CDR3: CSVEDLTLEGGYNEQFF; DNA: TGCAGCGTTGAAGATTTAACTCTTGAAGGGGGATACAATGAGCAGTTCTTC
D: .; J: TRBJ2-7; size: .; V: TRBV5-6; CDR3: CASSSHPSGTRSNHEQYF; DNA: TGTGCCAGCAGCTCTCACCCGTCCGGGACACGTTCAAACCACGAGCAGTACTTC
D: .; J: TRBJ1-1; size: .; V: TRBV5-1; CDR3: CASSVDMNTEAFF; DNA: TGCGCCAGCAGCGTAGACATGAACACTGAAGCTTTCTTT
D: .; J: TRBJ1-6; size: .; V: TRBV25-1; CDR3: CASSLTGPHSPLHF; DNA: TGTGCCAGCAGCTTGACAGGACCTCATTCACCCCTCCACTTT
D: .; J: TRBJ2-2; size: .; V: TRBV29-1; CDR3: CSALGGLQNSGELFF; DNA: TGCAGCGCACTGGGGGGACTCCAGAACTCCGGGGAGCTGTTTTTT
D: TRBD2; J: TRBJ2-1; size: .; V: TRBV6-4; CDR3: CASSRTSGGYEQFF; DNA: TGTGCCAGCAGCCGGACTAGCGGGGGGTATGAGCAGTTCTTC
D: .; J: TRBJ2-2; size: few; V: TRBV27; CDR3: CASSGGVIAGELFF; DNA: TGTGCCAGCAGTGGAGGAGTAATCGCCGGGGAGCTGTTTTTT
D: .; J: TRBJ1-5; size: .; V: TRBV28; CDR3: CASSSLGNSNQPQHF; DNA: TGTGCCAGCAGTTCCCTAGGCAATAGCAATCAGCCCCAGCATTTT
D: .; J: TRBJ1-4; size: .; V: TRBV6-6; CDR3: CASSRPRSRVREKLFF; DNA: TGTGCCAGCAGTCGCCCTAGGAGCCGGGTCCGTGAAAAACTGTTTTTT
D: TRBD2; J: TRBJ2-5; size: .; V: TRBV18; CDR3: CASSPPGLAGETQYF; DNA: TGTGCCAGCTCACCACCGGGACTAGCGGGCGAGACCCAGTACTTC
D: TRBD1; J: TRBJ1-1; size: few; V: TRBV6-1; CDR3: CASTLAADRGTEAFF; DNA: TGTGCCAGCACCTTGGCGGCGGACAGGGGGACTGAAGCTTTCTTT
D: .; J: TRBJ2-3; size: .; V: TRBV7-3; CDR3: CASSPGPRVDTQYF; DNA: TGTGCCAGCAGCCCTGGACCCAGGGTGGATACGCAGTATTTT
D: .; J: TRBJ2-2; size: .; V: TRBV11-2; CDR3: CASSPLGHHTGELFF; DNA: TGTGCCAGCAGCCCCCTGGGACACCACACCGGGGAGCTGTTTTTT
D: .; J: TRBJ2-5; size: .; V: TRBV30; CDR3: CAWRPPGEETQYF; DNA: TGTGCCTGGAGACCGCCGGGGGAGGAGACCCAGTACTTC
D: TRBD1; J: TRBJ1-6; size: .; V: TRBV2; CDR3: CASSRDRGRSPLHF; DNA: TGTGCCAGCAGTCGAGACAGGGGGCGTTCACCCCTCCACTTT
D: .; J: TRBJ1-6; size: .; V: TRBV28; CDR3: CASSFRGALLF; DNA: TGTGCCAGCAGTTTTCGGGGGGCTCTTCTTTTT
D: TRBD1; J: TRBJ1-1; size: .; V: TRBV6-1; CDR3: CASSATGITEAFF; DNA: TGTGCCAGCAGCGCGACAGGGATCACTGAAGCTTTCTTT
D: .; J: TRBJ1-1; size: .; V: TRBV30; CDR3: CAWARTENTEAFF; DNA: TGTGCCTGGGCCAGGACAGAAAACACTGAAGCTTTCTTT
D: TRBD1; J: TRBJ2-1; size: few; V: TRBV18; CDR3: CASSPRQPGQPRSYNEQFF; DNA: TGTGCCAGCTCACCACGCCAACCGGGACAGCCCAGGTCCTACAATGAGCAGTTCTTC
D: TRBD1; J: TRBJ1-3; size: .; V: TRBV2; CDR3: CASSERGQGNTIYF; DNA: TGTGCCAGCAGTGAAAGGGGACAGGGAAACACCATATATTTT
D: .; J: TRBJ2-1; size: few; V: TRBV2; CDR3: CASATHNEQFF; DNA: TGTGCCAGCGCGACTCACAATGAGCAGTTCTTC
D: .; J: TRBJ2-1; size: .; V: TRBV28; CDR3: CASRTDYHPYNEQFF; DNA: TGTGCCAGCAGGACCGACTACCACCCCTACAATGAGCAGTTCTTC
D: TRBD1; J: TRBJ1-1; size: .; V: TRBV7-9; CDR3: CASSGQGPWGAFF; DNA: TGTGCCAGCAGCGGACAGGGTCCGTGGGGGGCTTTCTTT
D: TRBD2; J: TRBJ2-7; size: .; V: TRBV28; CDR3: CASSFLRTSGYEQYF; DNA: TGTGCCAGCAGTTTTCTCCGGACTAGCGGGTACGAGCAGTACTTC
D: .; J: TRBJ2-3; size: .; V: TRBV11-1; CDR3: CASMRRGTDTQYF; DNA: TGTGCCAGCATGAGGCGGGGCACAGATACGCAGTATTTT
D: .; J: TRBJ1-1; size: .; V: TRBV27; CDR3: CASSSLQVGRGKAFF; DNA: TGTGCCAGCAGTTCCCTTCAGGTAGGGCGGGGGAAAGCTTTCTTT
D: .; J: TRBJ1-1; size: .; V: TRBV29-1; CDR3: CSVAGTEAFF; DNA: TGCAGCGTTGCCGGCACTGAAGCTTTCTTT
D: TRBD1; J: TRBJ2-7; size: few; V: TRBV7-8; CDR3: CASSLARTGQPYEQYF; DNA: TGTGCCAGCAGCTTAGCTAGGACAGGGCAACCCTACGAGCAGTACTTC
D: .; J: TRBJ1-5; size: .; V: TRBV28; CDR3: CASSPSPGAKSWVYSNQPQHF; DNA: TGTGCCAGCAGTCCAAGCCCGGGAGCCAAGTCTTGGGTTTATAGCAATCAGCCCCAGCATTTT
D: TRBD2; J: TRBJ2-7; size: once; V: TRBV7-6; CDR3: CASSLAPSGSTYEQYF; DNA: TGTGCCAGCAGCTTAGCCCCTAGCGGGAGCACCTACGAGCAGTACTTC
D: .; J: TRBJ1-2; size: few; V: TRBV7-2; CDR3: CASSLGSGDGYTF; DNA: TGTGCCAGCAGCTTAGGCTCAGGGGATGGCTACACCTTC
D: .; J: TRBJ1-3; size: .; V: TRBV28; CDR3: CASSLGSRNTIYF; DNA: TGTGCCAGCAGTTTAGGCTCGAGAAACACCATATATTTT
D: TRBD1; J: TRBJ2-7; size: .; V: TRBV11-2; CDR3: CASSLDSTGTVISYEQYF; DNA: TGTGCCAGCAGCTTAGACTCAACCGGGACAGTCATTTCCTACGAGCAGTACTTC
D: .; J: TRBJ2-5; size: .; V: TRBV7-9; CDR3: CASSLMATKGTQYF; DNA: TGTGCCAGCAGCTTAATGGCTACTAAAGGGACCCAGTACTTC
D: .; J: TRBJ2-4; size: .; V: TRBV15; CDR3: CATSSRQNKNIQYF; DNA: TGTGCCACCAGCAGTCGACAGAATAAAAACATTCAGTACTTC
D: .; J: TRBJ2-7; size: .; V: TRBV7-6; CDR3: CASNLVGQTYEQYF; DNA: TGTGCCAGCAACTTAGTCGGACAGACCTACGAGCAGTACTTC
D: TRBD1; J: TRBJ2-7; size: .; V: TRBV7-9; CDR3: CSSSPRQGTYEQYF; DNA: TGTTCCAGCAGCCCCAGACAGGGGACCTACGAGCAGTACTTC
D: .; J: TRBJ2-7; size: .; V: TRBV7-2; CDR3: CASSYTGPAAGEQYF; DNA: TGTGCCAGCAGCTATACAGGGCCAGCGGCGGGCGAGCAGTACTTC
D: .; J: TRBJ2-7; size: .; V: TRBV14; CDR3: CASSQDSPRFDYEQYF; DNA: TGTGCCAGCAGCCAAGATAGTCCGAGATTCGATTACGAGCAGTACTTC